One T cell receptor beta chain is described in this entry. Its antigen is unidentified. The length of the CDR3 is 15 residues. Germline CDR1 is SGHTA and CDR2 is FQGNSA. V lost 1 base to trimming and J lost 2 bases, with 12 bases between them. This record comes from a study of T cells in localized non-small cell lung cancer. Clones were read by immunoSEQ multiplex PCR, and TCRdb kept only the in-frame ones, dropping some. The profile covers fewer than 90,000 clones, with roughly 81% appearing a single time and approximately 2.5% taken by the ten largest. Whole-study findings and limits: Sequence data derive from only one tumor region, so heterogeneity remains possible. Of the tissues analyzed, uninvolved adjacent lung showed maximal T cell clonality, greater than tumor.

This TCR came from a man between 40 and 75 years old with stage I lung adenocarcinoma. The sequences come from peripheral blood, collected before any cancer treatment. The V and J genes are TRBV7-2 and TRBJ2-7; no definite D call. The CDR3 DNA reads as TGTGCCAGCAGCTTAGGTAGCCAGGCCCCCTACGAGCAGTACTTC. This codes for CASSLGSQAPYEQYF.